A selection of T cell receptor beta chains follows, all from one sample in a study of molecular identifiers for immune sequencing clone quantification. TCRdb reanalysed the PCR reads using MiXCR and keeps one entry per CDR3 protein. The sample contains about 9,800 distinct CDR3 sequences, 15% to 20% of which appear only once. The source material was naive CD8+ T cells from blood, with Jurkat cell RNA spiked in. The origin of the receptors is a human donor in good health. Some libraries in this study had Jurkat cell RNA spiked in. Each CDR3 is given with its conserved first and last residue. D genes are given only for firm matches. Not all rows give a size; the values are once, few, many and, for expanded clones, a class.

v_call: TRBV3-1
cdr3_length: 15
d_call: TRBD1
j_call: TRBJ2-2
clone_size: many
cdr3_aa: CASSFDRAHTGELFF

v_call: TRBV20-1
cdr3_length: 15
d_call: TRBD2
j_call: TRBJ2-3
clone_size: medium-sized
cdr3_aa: CSAQRGVTSTDTQYF

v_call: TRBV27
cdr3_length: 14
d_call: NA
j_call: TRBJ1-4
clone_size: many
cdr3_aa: CASSWAATNEKLFF

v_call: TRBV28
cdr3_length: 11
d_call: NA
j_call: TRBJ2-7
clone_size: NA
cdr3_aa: CASSPRHEQCF

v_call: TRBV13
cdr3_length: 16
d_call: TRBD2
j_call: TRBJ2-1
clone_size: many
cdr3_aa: CASSLDGGRVGNEQFF

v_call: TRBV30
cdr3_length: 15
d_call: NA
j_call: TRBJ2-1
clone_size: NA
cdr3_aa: CAWRQGQTPYNEQFF

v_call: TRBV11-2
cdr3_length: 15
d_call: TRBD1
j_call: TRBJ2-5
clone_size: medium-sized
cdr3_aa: CASSSRRDRQETQYF

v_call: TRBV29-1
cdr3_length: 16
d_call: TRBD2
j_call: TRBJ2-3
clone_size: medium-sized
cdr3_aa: CSVMGLAGTSTDTQYF

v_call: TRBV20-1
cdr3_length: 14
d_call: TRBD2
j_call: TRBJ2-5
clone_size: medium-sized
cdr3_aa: CSARTSGSGETQYF

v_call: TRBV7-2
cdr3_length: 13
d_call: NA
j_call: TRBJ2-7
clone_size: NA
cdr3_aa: CASSYDSTYEQYF

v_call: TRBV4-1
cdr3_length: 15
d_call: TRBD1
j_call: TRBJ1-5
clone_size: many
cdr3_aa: CASSLNRGSNQPQHF

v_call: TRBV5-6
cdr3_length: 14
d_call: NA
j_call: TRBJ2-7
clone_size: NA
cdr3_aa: CASSPVGGTYEQYF

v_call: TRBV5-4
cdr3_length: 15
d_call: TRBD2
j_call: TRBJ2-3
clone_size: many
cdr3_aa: CASSFSGGAPDTQYF

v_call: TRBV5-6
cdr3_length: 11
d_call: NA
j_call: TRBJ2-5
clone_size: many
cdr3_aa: CASSSVETQYF

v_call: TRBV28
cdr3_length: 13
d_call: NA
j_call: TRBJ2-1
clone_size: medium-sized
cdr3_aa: CASSPRAYNEQFF